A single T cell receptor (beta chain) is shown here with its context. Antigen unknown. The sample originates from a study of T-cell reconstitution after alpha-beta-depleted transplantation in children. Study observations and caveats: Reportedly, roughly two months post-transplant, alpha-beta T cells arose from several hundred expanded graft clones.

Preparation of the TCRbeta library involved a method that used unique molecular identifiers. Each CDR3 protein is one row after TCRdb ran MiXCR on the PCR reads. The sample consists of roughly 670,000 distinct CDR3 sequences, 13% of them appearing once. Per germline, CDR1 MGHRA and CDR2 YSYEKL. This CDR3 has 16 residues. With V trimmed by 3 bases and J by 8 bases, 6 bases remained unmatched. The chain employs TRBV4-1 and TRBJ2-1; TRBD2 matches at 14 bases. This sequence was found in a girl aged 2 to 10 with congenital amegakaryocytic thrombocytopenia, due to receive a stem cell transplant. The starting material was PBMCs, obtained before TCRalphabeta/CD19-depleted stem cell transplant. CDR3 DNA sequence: TGCGCCAGCAGCCAGCCGGGACTAGCGGGAGACTATGAGCAGTTCTTC. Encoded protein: CASSQPGLAGDYEQFF.